This entry features one TCR beta chain sequence. This sample was taken from a study of blood T cell repertoires in COVID-19. Background on the study: Sites in the United States, Italy and Spain provided acute and convalescent COVID-19 samples. In each case, the material was cDNA or gDNA derived from T cells, B-cell-depleted T cells, or PBMCs.

The CDR3 covers 13 residues. The V segment lost 11 bases and the J segment 0 bases; nucleotides outside the gene matches: 5. The germline V gene has CDR1 SNHLY and CDR2 FYNNEI. This table comes from immunoSEQ multiplex PCR, and its TCRdb copy is limited to in-frame clones, with some not included. The sample yields about 500,000 clones, approximately 89% seen once. One Seattle source followed patients from active infection through their disease course. This receptor was taken from a man younger than 35 with COVID-19, enrolled during active disease. J is TRBJ1-1 and V is TRBV2; 8 bases fit TRBD1. The specimen was peripheral blood. The CDR3 region is CAGGQAMNTEAFF. The CDR3 DNA is TGTGCCGGGGGACAGGCTATGAACACTGAAGCTTTCTTT.